The 30 T cell receptor beta chains given below trace back to one sample, sequenced in a study of technical replicates of blood from a handful of donors. Method: immunoSEQ multiplex PCR; TCRdb's copy keeps in-frame clones and lacks some. The sample yields fewer than 80,000 clones, just under 90% seen once. Material: PBMCs. All receptors come from a human donor in good health. Some clones in this sample may be carry-over from other donors' samples.

The chain employs TRBV5-1 and TRBJ2-1; possible D gene TRBD1, 6 bases. The germline V and J ends were trimmed by 3 bases and 5 bases, with 18 bases remaining between them. The CDR3 runs 16 residues. From germline, CDR1 is SGHRS and CDR2 YFSETQ. The CDR3 loop is CASSSTDSLIHNEQFF. The CDR3 coding sequence is TGCGCCAGCAGCTCTACGGACAGCCTAATCCACAATGAGCAGTTCTTC. Supplemented by reference TRBV5-1 and TRBJ2-1, the full variable domain reads KAGVTQTPRYLIKTRGQQVTLSCSPISGHRSVSWYQQTPGQGLQFLFEYFSETQRNKGNFPGRFSGRQFSNSRSEMNVSTLELGDSALYLCASSSTDSLIHNEQFFGPGTRLTVL.

This clone has only one observation. The chain links TRBV6-6 to TRBJ1-3; D is perhaps TRBD1 (5 bases). CDR3 length: 16 residues. V lost 5 bases, J lost 0 bases, and 14 bases lay in between. Per germline, CDR1 MNHNY and CDR2 SVGAGI (reference sequence). CDR3 in amino acids: CASSMGLPSSGNTIYF. The CDR3 nucleotides read TGTGCCAGCAGTATGGGACTCCCGAGCTCTGGAAACACCATATATTTT.

The chain joins TRBV7-2 to TRBJ2-3; TRBD2 aligns across 8 bases. Germline V gene sequence: CDR1 SGHTA, CDR2 FQGNSA. V gave up 5 bases and J gave up 2 bases; unmatched junction bases: 3. CDR3 size: 14 residues. Here the CDR3 DNA reads TGTGCCAGCAGCCGTAGCGGGAACACAGATACGCAGTATTTT. Protein sequence: CASSRSGNTDTQYF.

The V call is TRBV29-1, the J call TRBJ1-1; tentatively, D is TRBD1 (6 bases). Germline V lookup: CDR1 SQVTM, CDR2 ANQGSEA. Deletions cut 6 bases from V and 4 bases from J, with 15 bases between. The CDR3 spans 13 residues. The CDR3 nucleotides are TGCAGCGTGAGGGAGGGGGTGTTCACTGAAGCTTTCTTT. Amino acid sequence: CSVREGVFTEAFF.

The chain links TRBV2 to TRBJ1-5; D not certain. The germline V gene encodes CDR1 SNHLY and CDR2 FYNNEI. Trimming took 3 bases from V and 4 from J, leaving 10 bases between them. The CDR3 runs to 14 residues. The CDR3 DNA sequence: TGTGCCAGCAGTGATGGCAGTCCAAATCAGCCCCAGCATTTT. Translated, it gives CASSDGSPNQPQHF.

This chain uses TRBV20-1 with TRBJ2-7; tentatively, D is TRBD2 (6 bases). Germline V gene data show CDR1 as DFQATT and CDR2 as SNEGSKA (reference sequence). This CDR3 contains 11 residues. Trimming removed 3 bases from V and 6 bases from J, with 9 bases in between. Written as DNA, the CDR3 is TGCAGTGCTAGGGGCGGGGCCGAGCAGTACTTC. Translating it yields CSARGGAEQYF.

The chain links TRBV9 to TRBJ2-1; TRBD2 agrees at 15 bases. This CDR3 is built from 15 residues. Looked up from germline, CDR1 is SGDLS and CDR2 is YYNGEE. The V segment lost 3 bases and the J segment 10 bases; nucleotides outside the gene matches: 5. CDR3 DNA sequence: TGTGCCAGCAGCGCGGGACTAGCGGGGGGACGGGAGCAGTTCTTC. It specifies CASSAGLAGGREQFF.

The chain combines TRBV9 with TRBJ2-3; 9 nucleotides line up with TRBD2. Germline values: CDR1 SGDLS, CDR2 YYNGEE. The V and J ends lost 4 bases and 3 bases, in that order; junction bases with no gene match: 12. This CDR3 contains 17 residues. The CDR3 protein is CASSPQAGGGATDTQYF. As DNA, the CDR3 is TGTGCCAGCAGCCCACAGGCGGGCGGGGGGGCGACAGATACGCAGTATTTT.

This chain uses TRBV5-1 with TRBJ1-6; no clear D. CDR1 is SGHRS and CDR2 is YFSETQ in the germline V gene. V was trimmed by 3 bases and J by 0 bases, leaving 10 bases between them. The CDR3 is made up of 16 amino acids. This CDR3 is CASSSIPSSYNSPLHF. The CDR3 DNA sequence: TGCGCCAGCAGCTCCATCCCGAGCTCCTATAATTCACCCCTCCACTTT.

The gene calls are TRBV5-1 and TRBJ2-7, with TRBD1 identical over 7 bases. The CDR3 is made up of 14 amino acids. Trimming cost V 0 bases and J 6 bases; bases outside gene matches: 6. Looked up from germline, CDR1 is SGHRS and CDR2 is YFSETQ. CDR3 residues: CASSLDRGPLEQYF. The CDR3 nucleotides are TGCGCCAGCAGCTTGGACAGGGGCCCCCTCGAGCAGTACTTC.

This chain connects TRBV7-2 to TRBJ2-7, with TRBD1 matching 8 bases. CDR1 SGHTA and CDR2 FQGNSA come from the germline V gene. The CDR3 spans 14 residues. The V gene end was trimmed by 5 bases and the J gene end by 6 bases; junction bases not matched to a gene: 9. In DNA, the CDR3 is TGTGCCAGCAGCCTCAGGCAGGGGGCGGGCGAGCAGTACTTC. As protein: CASSLRQGAGEQYF.

The chain employs TRBV13 and TRBJ2-1, with 9 bases fitting TRBD1. Germline assignment: CDR1 PRHDT and CDR2 FYEKMQ (reference sequence). V lost 2 bases and J lost 2; bases outside the gene matches: 1. This CDR3 comprises 15 residues. DNA of the CDR3: TGTGCCAGCAGCTTAAGACAGGGGGCCTACAATGAGCAGTTCTTC. It translates to CASSLRQGAYNEQFF. The full variable domain, its missing parts supplied by reference TRBV13 and TRBJ2-1, is AAGVIQSPRHLIKEKRETATLKCYPIPRHDTVYWYQQGPGQDPQFLISFYEKMQSDKGSIPDRFSAQQFSDYHSELNMSSLELGDSALYFCASSLRQGAYNEQFFGPGTRLTVL.

V gene TRBV6-6 combines with J gene TRBJ2-7; no reliable D call. This CDR3 region has 12 residues. Germline values: CDR1 MNHNY, CDR2 SVGAGI (reference sequence). V was clipped by 4 bases and J by 4 bases, with 8 bases between them. The CDR3: CASSSNTYEQYF. The CDR3 nucleotides read TGTGCCAGCAGTTCCAACACATACGAGCAGTACTTC.

J is TRBJ1-2 and V is TRBV18, with unresolved D. V shed 2 bases and J shed 3 bases, with 22 bases lying between them. The CDR3 totals 18 residues. Germline V gene lookup returns CDR1 KGHSH and CDR2 LQKENI. The CDR3, as DNA: TGTGCCAGCTCACCAAACCCACCAGTTAGCGCCTCATACTATGGCTACACCTTC. As protein: CASSPNPPVSASYYGYTF.

This clone turned up a few times. This chain connects TRBV19 to TRBJ1-3; TRBD1 matches 7 bases. Trimming at V came to 6 bases and at J to 0 bases, leaving 8 bases not matched to a gene. This CDR3 has 16 amino acids. CDR1 and CDR2 from the germline V gene are LNHDA and SQIVND (reference sequence). As DNA, the CDR3 is TGTGCCAGTAGCCTCGACAGGGTCCCCTCTGGAAACACCATATATTTT. It codes for CASSLDRVPSGNTIYF.

This clone was seen a few times. V is TRBV2 and J is TRBJ1-1; D is uncertain. Germline CDR1 is SNHLY and CDR2 is FYNNEI. The CDR3 spans 14 residues. Trimming left V 6 bases short and J 0 bases short, with 11 bases between. Here the CDR3 reads CASSYQAMNTEAFF. The DNA of the CDR3 is TGTGCCAGCAGCTATCAAGCGATGAACACTGAAGCTTTCTTT.

The chain uses TRBV18 and TRBJ1-2; D not certain. The CDR3 covers 16 residues. Trimming took 0 bases from V and 4 from J, leaving 15 bases between them. The germline V gene has CDR1 KGHSH and CDR2 LQKENI. CDR3 in DNA: TGTGCCAGCTCACCACCGTTGGTAACCCAGGCCTATGGCTACACCTTC. Translation: CASSPPLVTQAYGYTF.

There are a few counts of this clone. This chain joins TRBV6-4 and TRBJ2-1; weak D call: TRBD1 (6 bases). There are 14 residues in the CDR3. V was cut by 3 bases and J by 9 bases, with 15 bases left in between. Germline lookup yields CDR1 MRHNA and CDR2 SNTAGT. The CDR3 DNA follows: TGTGCCAGCAGTGAGGGGGCTAGCACCAGTGAGCAGTTCTTC. It yields the protein CASSEGASTSEQFF.

The chain uses TRBV7-8 and TRBJ1-1; D perhaps matches TRBD1 (6 bases). Trimming stripped 3 bases from V and 6 bases from J, with 8 bases between. Germline V gene lookup returns CDR1 SGHVS and CDR2 FQNEAQ. This CDR3 is 12 amino acids long. The CDR3 reads CASSFRGPEAFF. The CDR3 nucleotides read TGTGCCAGCAGCTTCAGGGGCCCTGAAGCTTTCTTT.

The rearrangement joins TRBV5-1 to TRBJ1-1; TRBD1 matches at 7 bases. The J segment lost 5 bases and the V segment lost 2 bases, leaving 6 bases of the junction unmatched. This CDR3 is 14 amino acids long. Germline V CDR1 and CDR2: SGHRS, YFSETQ. The CDR3 sequence: CASSFQGGWTEAFF. The CDR3 DNA sequence: TGCGCCAGCAGCTTCCAGGGGGGTTGGACTGAAGCTTTCTTT.

The chain joins TRBV11-2 to TRBJ2-7, with a weak D call TRBD1 (6 bases). The germline V and J ends were trimmed by 8 bases and 6 bases, with 14 bases remaining between them. The germline CDR1 and CDR2 sequences are SGHAT and FQNNGV. The CDR3 length is 12 residues. This CDR3 is CASGTGLGEQYF. CDR3 DNA sequence: TGTGCCAGCGGAACAGGGTTAGGCGAGCAGTACTTC.

Worth noting for this clone: The sample holds other DNA sequences that translate to the same CDR3. The chain carries TRBV9 and TRBJ2-6; 9 bases are a match to TRBD1. CDR3 length equals 19 residues. Germline V lookup: CDR1 SGDLS, CDR2 YYNGEE. V lost 2 bases, J lost 0 bases, and 9 bases stayed unmatched. The DNA for the CDR3 is TGTGCCAGCAGCGTGCAGCCGTACAGGGGGCTCTCTGGGGCCAACGTCCTGACTTTC. Its translation is CASSVQPYRGLSGANVLTF.

This chain joins TRBV7-9 and TRBJ1-4, with 7 bases identical to TRBD1. CDR1 and CDR2 from the germline V gene are SEHNR and FQNEAQ (reference sequence). There are 16 residues in the CDR3. V dropped 5 bases and J dropped 3; count of bases not matched to a gene: 9. The CDR3 DNA follows: TGTGCCAGCAGCGACCAGAAGGGGGCGGCTAATGAAAAACTGTTTTTT. Translation: CASSDQKGAANEKLFF.

This clone was observed a single time. The chain employs TRBV6-5 and TRBJ2-7; D gene unclear. The V end lost 6 bases, the J end lost 0 bases, and 9 bases lay between the germline ends. The CDR3 spans 13 residues. The germline V gene has CDR1 MNHEY and CDR2 SVGAGI. The CDR3 is CASRPGFSYEQYF. CDR3 bases: TGTGCCAGCAGGCCCGGGTTCTCCTACGAGCAGTACTTC.

Only one count was recorded for this clone. The V call is TRBV4-3, the J call TRBJ2-1; D gene ambiguous. The CDR3 consists of 14 residues. The germline V and J ends were trimmed by 3 bases and 3 bases, with 9 bases remaining between them. Germline loops: CDR1 LGHNA, CDR2 YSLEER. CDR3 sequence: CASSQSDIYNEQFF. DNA for the CDR3: TGCGCCAGCAGCCAGAGCGATATCTACAATGAGCAGTTCTTC.

The V call is TRBV18, the J call TRBJ2-5; no clear D gene. V was trimmed by 6 bases and J by 1 base, leaving 9 bases between them. The CDR3 length is 13 residues. The germline gives CDR1 KGHSH, CDR2 LQKENI. The CDR3 sequence is CASSTTRQETQYF. CDR3 sequence (DNA): TGTGCCAGCTCCACGACACGCCAAGAGACCCAGTACTTC.

This clone appeared once. The CDR3 protein is CASSPEGAPTYEQYF. CDR3 bases: TGCGCCAGCAGCCCGGAGGGGGCCCCAACCTACGAGCAGTACTTC. V is TRBV5-1 and J is TRBJ2-7, with a possible D match to TRBD1 (7 bases). V lost 4 bases and J lost 2, with 16 bases in between. This CDR3 is built from 15 residues. Germline V gene data show CDR1 as SGHRS and CDR2 as YFSETQ.

The chain joins TRBV5-1 to TRBJ1-2; D is unresolved. This CDR3 is built from 13 residues. Germline loops: CDR1 SGHRS, CDR2 YFSETQ. V shed 4 bases and J shed 8 bases, with 15 bases lying between them. CDR3 region: CASSPLGGRGYTF. DNA of the CDR3: TGCGCCAGCAGCCCGCTAGGAGGGCGAGGCTACACCTTC.

The gene calls are TRBV5-4 and TRBJ2-2; maybe TRBD2 (5 bases). The CDR3 is 17 residues long. Germline V lookup: CDR1 SGHNT, CDR2 YYREEE (reference sequence). The V gene lost 0 bases and the J gene lost 5 bases, with 17 bases spanning the gap. CDR3 nucleotide sequence: TGTGCCAGCAGCTTGGTCGGGGTCGCAGGACGGACCGGGGAGCTGTTTTTT. It yields the protein CASSLVGVAGRTGELFF.

The rearrangement joins TRBV7-8 to TRBJ2-7; D is unclear. The CDR3 is 11 amino acids. In germline, CDR1 is SGHVS, CDR2 FQNEAQ. The germline V and J ends were trimmed by 5 bases and 4 bases, with 6 bases remaining between them. CDR3 in amino acids: CASSVNYEQYF. CDR3 nucleotides: TGTGCCAGCAGCGTCAATTACGAGCAGTACTTC.